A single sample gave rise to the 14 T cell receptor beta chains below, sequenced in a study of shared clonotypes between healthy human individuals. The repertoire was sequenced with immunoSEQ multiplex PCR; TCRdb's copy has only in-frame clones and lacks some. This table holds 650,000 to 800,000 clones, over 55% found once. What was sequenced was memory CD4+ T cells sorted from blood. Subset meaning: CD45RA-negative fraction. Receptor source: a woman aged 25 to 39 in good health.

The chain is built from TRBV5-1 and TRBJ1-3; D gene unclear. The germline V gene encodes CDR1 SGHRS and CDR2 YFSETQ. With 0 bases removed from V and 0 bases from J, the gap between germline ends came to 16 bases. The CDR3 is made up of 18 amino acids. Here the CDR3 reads CASSLATGGPFSGNTIYF. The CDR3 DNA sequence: TGCGCCAGCAGCTTGGCCACTGGTGGCCCTTTCTCTGGAAACACCATATATTTT.

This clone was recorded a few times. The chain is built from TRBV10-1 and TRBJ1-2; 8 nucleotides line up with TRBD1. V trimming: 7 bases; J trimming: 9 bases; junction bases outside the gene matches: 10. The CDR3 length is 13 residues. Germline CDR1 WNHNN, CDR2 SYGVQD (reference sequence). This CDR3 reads CASMGRGRVSYTF. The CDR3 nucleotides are TGCGCCAGCATGGGCAGGGGGCGCGTAAGCTACACCTTC.

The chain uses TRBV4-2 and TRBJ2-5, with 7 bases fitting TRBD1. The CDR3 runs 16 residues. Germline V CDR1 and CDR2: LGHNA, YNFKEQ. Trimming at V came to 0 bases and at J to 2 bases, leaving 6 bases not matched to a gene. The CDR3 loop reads CASSQDGQARQETQYF. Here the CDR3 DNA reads TGTGCCAGCAGCCAAGACGGACAGGCCAGGCAAGAGACCCAGTACTTC.

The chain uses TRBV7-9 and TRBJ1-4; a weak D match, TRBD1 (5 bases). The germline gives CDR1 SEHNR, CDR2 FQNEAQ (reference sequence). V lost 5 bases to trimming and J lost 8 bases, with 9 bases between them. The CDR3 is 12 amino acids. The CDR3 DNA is TGTGCCAGCAGCCGGGGACGCGAAAAACTGTTTTTT. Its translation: CASSRGREKLFF.

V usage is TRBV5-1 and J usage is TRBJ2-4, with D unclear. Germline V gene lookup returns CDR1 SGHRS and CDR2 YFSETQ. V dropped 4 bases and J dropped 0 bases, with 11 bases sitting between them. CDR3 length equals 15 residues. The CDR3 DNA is TGCGCCAGCAGCCCCAGTCCCATAGCCAAAAACATTCAGTACTTC. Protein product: CASSPSPIAKNIQYF.

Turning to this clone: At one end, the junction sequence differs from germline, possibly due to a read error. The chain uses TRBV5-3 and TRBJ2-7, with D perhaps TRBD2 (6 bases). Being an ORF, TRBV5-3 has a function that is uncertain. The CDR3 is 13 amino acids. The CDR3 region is CASSLISGPEQYF. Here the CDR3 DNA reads TGTGCCAGCAGCTTGATTAGCGGACCCGAGCAGTACTTC.

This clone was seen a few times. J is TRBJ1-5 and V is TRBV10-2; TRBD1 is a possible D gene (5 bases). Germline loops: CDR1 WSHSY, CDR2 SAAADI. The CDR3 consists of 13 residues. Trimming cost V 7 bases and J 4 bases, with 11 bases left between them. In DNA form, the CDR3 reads TGCGCCAGCAATTTAGGACAAAATCAGCCCCAGCATTTT. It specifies CASNLGQNQPQHF.

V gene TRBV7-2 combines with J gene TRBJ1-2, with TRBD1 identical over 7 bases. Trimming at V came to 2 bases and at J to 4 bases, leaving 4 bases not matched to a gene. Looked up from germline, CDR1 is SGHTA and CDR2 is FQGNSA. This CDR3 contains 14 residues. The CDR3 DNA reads TGTGCCAGCAGCTTAACAGGGGAAGGCTATGGCTACACCTTC. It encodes CASSLTGEGYGYTF.

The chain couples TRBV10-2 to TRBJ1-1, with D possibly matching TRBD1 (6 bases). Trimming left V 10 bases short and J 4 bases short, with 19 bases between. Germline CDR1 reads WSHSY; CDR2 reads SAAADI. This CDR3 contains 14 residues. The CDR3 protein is CATSANRVGTEAFF. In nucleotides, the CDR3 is TGCGCCACCTCGGCTAACAGGGTTGGCACTGAAGCTTTCTTT.

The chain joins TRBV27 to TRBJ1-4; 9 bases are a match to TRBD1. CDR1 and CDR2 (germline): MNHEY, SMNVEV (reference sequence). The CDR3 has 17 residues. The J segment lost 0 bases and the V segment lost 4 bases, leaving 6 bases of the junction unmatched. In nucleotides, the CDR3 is TGTGCCAGCAGTTCAGGGACAGGGCCGGCAACTAATGAAAAACTGTTTTTT. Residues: CASSSGTGPATNEKLFF.

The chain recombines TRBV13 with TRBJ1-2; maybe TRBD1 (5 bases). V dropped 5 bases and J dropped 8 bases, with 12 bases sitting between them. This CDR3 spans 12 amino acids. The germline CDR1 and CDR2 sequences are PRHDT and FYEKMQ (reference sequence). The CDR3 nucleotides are TGTGCCAGCAGCCTGGGACGGGGCGGCTACACCTTC. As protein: CASSLGRGGYTF. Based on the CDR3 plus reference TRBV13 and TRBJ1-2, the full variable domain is AAGVIQSPRHLIKEKRETATLKCYPIPRHDTVYWYQQGPGQDPQFLISFYEKMQSDKGSIPDRFSAQQFSDYHSELNMSSLELGDSALYFCASSLGRGGYTFGSGTRLTVV.

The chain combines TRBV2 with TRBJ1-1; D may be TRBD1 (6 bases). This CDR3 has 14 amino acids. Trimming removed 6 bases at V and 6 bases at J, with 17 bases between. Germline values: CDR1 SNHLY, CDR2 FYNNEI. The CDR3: CASSRQVLGSEAFF. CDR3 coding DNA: TGTGCCAGCAGCCGACAGGTTCTAGGCTCTGAAGCTTTCTTT.

The CDR3 sequence is CASSPRTQSYEQYF. The CDR3 DNA reads as TGTGCCAGCAGCCCCAGGACTCAATCCTACGAGCAGTACTTC. This chain joins TRBV5-8 and TRBJ2-7; perhaps TRBD2 as D (5 bases). The CDR3 is 14 residues long. Trimming cost V 4 bases and J 1 base, with 12 bases left between them. CDR1 is SGHTS and CDR2 is YDEGEE in the germline V gene.

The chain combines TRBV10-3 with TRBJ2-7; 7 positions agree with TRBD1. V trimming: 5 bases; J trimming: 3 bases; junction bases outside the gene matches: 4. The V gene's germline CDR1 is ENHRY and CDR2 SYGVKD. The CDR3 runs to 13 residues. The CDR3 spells CAISQTGHYEQYF. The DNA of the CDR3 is TGTGCCATCAGTCAGACAGGGCACTACGAGCAGTACTTC.